The 22 T cell receptor beta chains below all came from one sample that was sequenced in a study of molecular identifiers for immune sequencing clone quantification. One entry per CDR3 protein results from TCRdb running MiXCR on the PCR reads. Among a few hundred thousand distinct CDR3 sequences listed, around 23% were seen once. The specimen was naive CD8+ T cells from blood, with Jurkat cell RNA spiked in. The subset was: FACS-sorted CD8+CD4-CCR7+CD45RA+ naive T cells. The origin of the receptors is a human donor in good health. Some libraries in this study had Jurkat cell RNA spiked in.

This clonotype was counted at least ten times. The J gene is TRBJ1-1, the V gene TRBV4-3, with D unresolved. The CDR3 is 12 amino acids. The ends were cut back, 0 bases at V and 7 bases at J, with 6 bases in the middle. CDR1 LGHNA and CDR2 YSLEER come from the germline V gene. This CDR3 is CASSQDPGEAFF. CDR3 DNA sequence: TGCGCCAGCAGCCAAGATCCGGGTGAAGCTTTCTTT.

The sample holds many counts of this clonotype. This chain uses TRBV7-6 with TRBJ1-5, with 7 bases matching TRBD1. The germline CDR1 and CDR2 sequences are SGHVS and FNYEAQ. CDR3 length: 16 residues. V shed 1 base and J 2 bases; nucleotides not matched to a gene: 5. CDR3 coding DNA: TGTGCCAGCAGCTTAGTTCCAGGGGGAGGCAATCAGCCCCAGCATTTT. This codes for CASSLVPGGGNQPQHF.

CDR3 nucleotides: TGTGCCAGCAGTGAATTCCCCGGACTAGCGGGATCTGATACGCAGTATTTT. Its translation is CASSEFPGLAGSDTQYF. The V and J genes are TRBV6-1 and TRBJ2-3; 12 bases match TRBD2. The CDR3 runs 17 residues. Germline trimming cut 2 bases from V and 6 bases from J; bases unmatched to any gene: 9. Per germline, CDR1 MNHNS and CDR2 SASEGT.

There are a few counts of this clonotype. The chain combines TRBV4-1 with TRBJ2-7, with 10 bases identical to TRBD1. The CDR3 runs 17 residues. Germline CDR1 reads MGHRA; CDR2 reads YSYEKL. The trim removed 3 bases at V and 3 bases at J, leaving 11 bases unmatched. The CDR3 region has the DNA TGCGCCAGCAGCCAGAACCCCCCCGGGACAGGGGACTACGAGCAGTACTTC. Translating gives CASSQNPPGTGDYEQYF.

The J gene is TRBJ2-3, the V gene TRBV19; D might be TRBD1 (6 bases). V lost 0 bases to trimming and J lost 0 bases, with 13 bases between them. The V gene's germline CDR1 is LNHDA and CDR2 SQIVND (reference sequence). The CDR3 covers 17 residues. DNA of the CDR3: TGTGCCAGTAGTATAGAAGTGGCAGGGGTCAGCACAGATACGCAGTATTTT. Translating it yields CASSIEVAGVSTDTQYF.

About this clonotype itself: A single base separates this from a much larger clone, so it may be a read error. The chain combines TRBV29-1 with TRBJ2-7; a possible D gene is TRBD2 (6 bases). The CDR3 is 13 amino acids. Germline V gene data show CDR1 as SQVTM and CDR2 as ANQGSEA. The CDR3 loop reads CGVAGPVSYEQYF. The CDR3 bases are TGCGGCGTTGCGGGACCCGTCTCCTACGAGCAGTACTTC.

This chain links TRBV20-1 with TRBJ2-7; TRBD2 aligns across 10 bases. The CDR3 extends over 13 amino acids. The V gene's germline CDR1 is DFQATT and CDR2 SNEGSKA (reference sequence). The J segment lost 3 bases and the V segment lost 4 bases, leaving 3 bases of the junction unmatched. The CDR3 bases are TGCAGTGCTACGGGACTAGCGAGCTACGAGCAGTACTTC. This encodes CSATGLASYEQYF.

This clonotype was seen only a few times. CDR3 amino acids: CSARGVAGNINEQFF. The DNA for the CDR3 is TGCAGTGCTAGAGGTGTGGCAGGGAATATCAATGAGCAGTTCTTC. This sequence joins TRBV20-1 and TRBJ2-1; D is possibly TRBD1 (5 bases). This CDR3 is built from 15 residues. Germline-derived CDR1 and CDR2 are DFQATT and SNEGSKA (reference sequence). Deletions cut 1 base from V and 6 bases from J, with 16 bases between.

This clonotype was counted only a few times. Being one base from a much bigger clone, this may be a read error. The chain couples TRBV5-5 to TRBJ2-7; 9 positions match TRBD2. Per the germline V gene, CDR1 is SGHKS and CDR2 is YYEKEE (reference sequence). V trimming: 7 bases; J trimming: 3 bases; junction bases outside the gene matches: 14. This CDR3 comprises 16 residues. The CDR3 reads CASGWDRASGNYEQYF. The CDR3 DNA reads TGTGCCAGCGGCTGGGACCGGGCTAGCGGGAACTACGAGCAGTACTTC. Full variable domain (rest looked up from reference TRBV5-5 and TRBJ2-7): DAGVTQSPTHLIKTRGQQVTLRCSPISGHKSVSWYQQVLGQGPQFIFQYYEKEERGRGNFPDRFSARQFPNYSSELNVNALLLGDSALYLCASGWDRASGNYEQYFGPGTRLTVT.

In this sample, this clonotype turned up once. Since a much larger clone is just one base distant, this may be a read error. The CDR3 nucleotides read TGCAGCGCAAACCCAGGGGAGGGGGCGCGGACTGCAGCTTTCTTT. Amino acid sequence: CSANPGEGARTAAFF. The rearrangement links TRBV29-1 to TRBJ1-1; 7 nucleotides align to TRBD1. This CDR3 comprises 15 residues. Germline CDR1 is SQVTM and CDR2 is ANQGSEA.

This clonotype turned up a few times. The chain carries TRBV6-2 or TRBV6-3 and TRBJ2-3; 14 bases are a match to TRBD2. This CDR3 is 16 amino acids long. With 4 bases clipped from V and 4 bases from J, the junction kept 4 bases outside the gene matches. CDR1 is MNHEY and CDR2 is SVGEGT in the germline V gene. As DNA, the CDR3 is TGTGCCAGCAGTTCGACTAGCGGGGGGGGTGCAGATACGCAGTATTTT. Its translation: CASSSTSGGGADTQYF.

This sequence joins TRBV19 and TRBJ2-5, with 7 bases identical to TRBD1. CDR1 is LNHDA, CDR2 SQIVND, per germline (reference sequence). This CDR3 contains 14 residues. With V trimmed by 4 bases and J by 5 bases, 7 bases remained unmatched. The CDR3 sequence is CASSRGGPRETQYF. The CDR3 coding sequence is TGTGCCAGTAGTAGAGGGGGCCCCAGGGAGACCCAGTACTTC. The entire variable domain, with the rest obtained from reference TRBV19 and TRBJ2-5, is as follows: DGGITQSPKYLFRKEGQNVTLSCEQNLNHDAMYWYRQDPGQGLRLIYYSQIVNDFQKGDIAEGYSVSREKKESFPLTVTSAQKNPTAFYLCASSRGGPRETQYFGPGTRLLVL.

V usage is TRBV3-1 and J usage is TRBJ2-1; 9 bases are a match to TRBD2. There are 17 residues in the CDR3. Germline trimming cut 6 bases from V and 2 bases from J; bases unmatched to any gene: 11. From germline, CDR1 is LGHDT and CDR2 YNNKEL (reference sequence). CDR3 nucleotide sequence: TGTGCCAGCAGAGACACGGCTAGCGGGGATACCTACAATGAGCAGTTCTTC. This sequence encodes CASRDTASGDTYNEQFF.

This clonotype was counted between two and nine times. The chain joins TRBV5-1 to TRBJ2-7, with 9 positions matching TRBD1. The length of the CDR3 is 16 residues. The V gene end was trimmed by 4 bases and the J gene end by 2 bases; junction bases not matched to a gene: 10. The germline V gene has CDR1 SGHRS and CDR2 YFSETQ. In nucleotides, the CDR3 is TGCGCCAGCAGCAAAACAACCGGGACAGGGCCCTACGAGCAGTACTTC. This encodes CASSKTTGTGPYEQYF.

The chain combines TRBV5-8 with TRBJ1-5, with unresolved D. The CDR3 runs to 15 residues. Germline CDR1 and CDR2: SGHTS and YDEGEE. Trimming took off 4 bases at V and 0 bases at J, with 11 bases between the two ends. The CDR3 here is CASSSFEYSNQPQHF. The CDR3 DNA reads TGTGCCAGCAGCAGTTTTGAGTATAGCAATCAGCCCCAGCATTTT.

Note on this clonotype: A much bigger clone sits one base away, suggesting this may be a read error. The genes are TRBV28 and TRBJ2-3; tentative D call: TRBD2 (5 bases). The CDR3 is 14 amino acids. Germline V lookup: CDR1 MDHEN, CDR2 SYDVKM. Written as DNA, the CDR3 is TGTGCCAGCAAACGTCCGGCTAGCACAAATACGCAGTATTTT. It is translated as CASKRPASTNTQYF.

Many counts were recorded for this clonotype. The chain couples TRBV29-1 to TRBJ2-7; 7 bases are shared with TRBD1. This CDR3 comprises 16 residues. Germline lookup yields CDR1 SQVTM and CDR2 ANQGSEA. J gave up 6 bases and V 2 bases, and 16 bases lay outside the gene matches. CDR3 sequence reads: CSVELVGEGAPSEQYF. DNA of the CDR3: TGCAGCGTTGAACTAGTCGGAGAGGGGGCGCCGTCCGAGCAGTACTTC.

This clonotype was detected a few times. V gene TRBV4-3 combines with J gene TRBJ2-7; D might be TRBD1 or TRBD2, each matching 6 bases. The germline V gene encodes CDR1 LGHNA and CDR2 YSLEER. CDR3 length: 13 amino acids. Trimming took 2 bases from V and 6 from J, leaving 11 bases between them. This chain's CDR3 is CASSQRGASEQYF. CDR3 nucleotides: TGCGCCAGCAGCCAAAGGGGGGCCAGCGAGCAGTACTTC.

This clonotype has a count of ten or more. The CDR3 region is CASSDGLAEAFF. Here the CDR3 DNA reads TGTGCCAGCAGTGACGGCTTAGCAGAAGCTTTCTTT. The rearrangement uses TRBV6-4 and TRBJ1-1; D is unclear. The germline V and J ends were trimmed by 2 bases and 8 bases, with 9 bases remaining between them. Germline V gene data show CDR1 as MRHNA and CDR2 as SNTAGT. The CDR3 sequence is 12 residues long.

The table lists this clonotype with a few counts. Germline is not matched at one junction end, which may reflect a read error. The gene calls are TRBV3-1 and TRBJ2-5; D could derive from TRBD1 or TRBD2 (5 bases each). The CDR3 length is 17 residues. Germline CDR1 is LGHDT and CDR2 is YNNKEL (reference sequence). CDR3 nucleotide sequence: TGTGCCAGCAGCAAAGACCCGGGACCACCATTTCAAGAGACCCAGTACTTC. Translation: CASSKDPGPPFQETQYF.

The chain is built from TRBV10-1 and TRBJ2-1; 7 positions match TRBD1. Germline-derived CDR1 and CDR2 are WNHNN and SYGVQD (reference sequence). Trimming cost V 7 bases and J 0 bases; bases outside gene matches: 9. This CDR3 is 16 amino acids long. The CDR3 DNA sequence: TGCGCCAGCACTGAAGGGGACAGTAGCTCCTACAATGAGCAGTTCTTC. Translating gives CASTEGDSSSYNEQFF.

Ten or more counts support this clonotype. The chain is built from TRBV19 and TRBJ1-1; 10 bases fit TRBD1. Trimming cost V 7 bases and J 5 bases; bases outside gene matches: 7. The CDR3 spans 14 residues. Germline values: CDR1 LNHDA, CDR2 SQIVND (reference sequence). CDR3 sequence reads: CASTLTGGGTEAFF. Here the CDR3 DNA reads TGTGCCAGTACCTTGACAGGGGGCGGTACTGAAGCTTTCTTT.